This T cell receptor (beta chain) was sequenced for a study of shared clonotypes between healthy human individuals. All donors were Caucasian adults living in Nashville, Tennessee. V was trimmed by 3 bases and J by 4 bases, leaving 11 bases between them. Germline V gene lookup returns CDR1 LNHDA and CDR2 SQIVND (reference sequence). CDR3 length: 14 residues. Assay runs were performed at deep level. The input for sorted-subset replicate PCRs was around 0.2 ug DNA, some 30,000 T cell genomes. Assay: immunoSEQ multiplex PCR; the TCRdb copy retains only in-frame clones and omits some. In the table there are approximately 2.5 million clones, roughly nine tenths of which are singletons. Comment on this clone: As yet, its antigen is unknown.

General study findings and limits: Donors were few, which limited the genetic and exposure-history diversity represented.

Material for sequencing was naive CD4+ T cells sorted from blood. Subset given: CD45RA+ positively selected. This sequence originates from a man younger than 30 in good health. This chain links TRBV19 with TRBJ2-3; a weak D match, TRBD2 (5 bases). Written as DNA, the CDR3 is TGTGCCAGTAGTATCGGGGTTGGCCCAGATACGCAGTATTTT. Translating it yields CASSIGVGPDTQYF.